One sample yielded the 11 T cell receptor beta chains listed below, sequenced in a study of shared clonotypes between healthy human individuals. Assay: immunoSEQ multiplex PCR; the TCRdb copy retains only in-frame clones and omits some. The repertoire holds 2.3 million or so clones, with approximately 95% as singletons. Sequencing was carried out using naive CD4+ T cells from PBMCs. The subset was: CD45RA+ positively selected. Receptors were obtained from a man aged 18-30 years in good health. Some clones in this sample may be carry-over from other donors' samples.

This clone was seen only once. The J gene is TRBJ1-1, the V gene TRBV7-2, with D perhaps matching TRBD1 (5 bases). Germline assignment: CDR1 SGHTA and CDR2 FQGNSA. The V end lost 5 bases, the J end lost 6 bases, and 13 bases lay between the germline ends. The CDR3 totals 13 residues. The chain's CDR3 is CASSPGGSAEAFF. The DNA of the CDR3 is TGTGCCAGCAGCCCGGGGGGGTCAGCTGAAGCTTTCTTT.

CDR3 DNA sequence: TGTGCCAGCAGCTTAGGGGGGACTACCTCCTACAATGAGCAGTTCTTC. Translation gives CASSLGGTTSYNEQFF. This chain connects TRBV11-3 to TRBJ2-1; TRBD2 matches at 7 bases. The trim removed 1 base at V and 0 bases at J, leaving 3 bases unmatched. The CDR3 has 16 amino acids. Per germline, CDR1 SGHNT and CDR2 YENEEA.

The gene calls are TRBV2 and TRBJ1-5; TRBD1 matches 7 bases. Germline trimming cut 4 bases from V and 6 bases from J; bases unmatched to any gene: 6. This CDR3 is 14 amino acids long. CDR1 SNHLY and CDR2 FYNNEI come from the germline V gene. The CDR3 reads CASSASGGGQPQHF. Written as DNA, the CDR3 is TGTGCCAGCAGTGCGTCAGGGGGTGGTCAGCCCCAGCATTTT.

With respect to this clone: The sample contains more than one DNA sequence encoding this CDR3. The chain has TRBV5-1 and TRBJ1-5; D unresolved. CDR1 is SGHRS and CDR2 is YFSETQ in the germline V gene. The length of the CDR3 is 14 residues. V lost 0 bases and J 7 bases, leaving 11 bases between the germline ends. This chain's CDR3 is CASSLEGLGQPQHF. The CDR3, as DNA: TGCGCCAGCAGCTTGGAAGGGTTAGGGCAGCCCCAGCATTTT.

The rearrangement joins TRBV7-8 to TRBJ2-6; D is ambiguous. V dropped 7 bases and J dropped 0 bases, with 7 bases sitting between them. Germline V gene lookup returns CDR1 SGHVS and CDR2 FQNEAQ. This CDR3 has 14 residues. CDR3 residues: CASIADSGANVLTF. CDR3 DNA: TGTGCCAGCATCGCGGACTCTGGGGCCAACGTCCTGACTTTC.

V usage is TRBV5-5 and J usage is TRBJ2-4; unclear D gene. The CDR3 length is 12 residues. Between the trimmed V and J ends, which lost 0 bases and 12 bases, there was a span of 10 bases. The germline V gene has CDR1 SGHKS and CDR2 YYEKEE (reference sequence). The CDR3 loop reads CASSLEGMNQYF. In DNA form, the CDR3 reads TGTGCCAGCAGCTTGGAGGGAATGAATCAGTACTTC. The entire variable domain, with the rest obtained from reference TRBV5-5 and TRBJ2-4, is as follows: DAGVTQSPTHLIKTRGQQVTLRCSPISGHKSVSWYQQVLGQGPQFIFQYYEKEERGRGNFPDRFSARQFPNYSSELNVNALLLGDSALYLCASSLEGMNQYFGAGTRLSVL.

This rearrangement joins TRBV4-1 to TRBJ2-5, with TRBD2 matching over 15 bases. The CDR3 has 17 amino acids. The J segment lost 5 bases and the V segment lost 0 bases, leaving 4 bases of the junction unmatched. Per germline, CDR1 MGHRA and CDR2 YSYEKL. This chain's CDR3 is CASSQEWTSGRGETQYF. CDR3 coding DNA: TGCGCCAGCAGCCAAGAGTGGACTAGCGGGAGGGGGGAGACCCAGTACTTC.

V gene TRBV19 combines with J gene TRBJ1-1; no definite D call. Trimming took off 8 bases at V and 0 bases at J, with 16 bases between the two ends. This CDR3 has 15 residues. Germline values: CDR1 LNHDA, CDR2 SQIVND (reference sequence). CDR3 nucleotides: TGTGCCAGTGAAGGCTACGCCTCATTGAACACTGAAGCTTTCTTT. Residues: CASEGYASLNTEAFF.

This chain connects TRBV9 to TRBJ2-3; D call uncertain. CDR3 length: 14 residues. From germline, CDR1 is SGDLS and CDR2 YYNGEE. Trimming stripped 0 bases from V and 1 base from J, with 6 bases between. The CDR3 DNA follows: TGTGCCAGCAGCGTAGAACACGGCACAGATACGCAGTATTTT. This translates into CASSVEHGTDTQYF. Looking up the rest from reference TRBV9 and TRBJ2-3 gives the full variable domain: DSGVTQTPKHLITATGQRVTLRCSPRSGDLSVYWYQQSLDQGLQFLIQYYNGEERAKGNILERFSAQQFPDLHSELNLSSLELGDSALYFCASSVEHGTDTQYFGPGTRLTVL.

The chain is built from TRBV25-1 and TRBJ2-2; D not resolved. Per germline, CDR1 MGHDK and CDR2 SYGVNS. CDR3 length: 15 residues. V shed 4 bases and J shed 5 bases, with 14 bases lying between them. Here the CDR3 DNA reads TGTGCCAGCAGTGGTGGGCGCAAATGGACCGGGGAGCTGTTTTTT. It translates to CASSGGRKWTGELFF.

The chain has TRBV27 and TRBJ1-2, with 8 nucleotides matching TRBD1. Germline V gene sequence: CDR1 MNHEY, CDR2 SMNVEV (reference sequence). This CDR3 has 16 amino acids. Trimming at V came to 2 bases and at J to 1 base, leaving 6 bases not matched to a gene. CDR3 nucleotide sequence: TGTGCCAGCAGTTTAAAAACAGGACAGGGTAACTATGGCTACACCTTC. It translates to CASSLKTGQGNYGYTF.